A single sample gave rise to the 8 T cell receptor beta chains below, sequenced in a study of cytomegalovirus exposure and HLA in healthy donors (dated by TCRdb to the late 2010s). Library creation used the immunoSEQ multiplex PCR assay. The multiplex PCR relied on a mix of 60 forward primers for TCR Vbeta segments and 13 reverse primers for TCR Jbeta segments. What TCRdb holds here is the immuneACCESS table cut down to in-frame rearrangements. Part of the clones is not present; checked against another copy, under half of the missing clones reflect an unresolved V gene, and the others are unexplained. The sample table holds approximately 110,000 clones. Less than 4.5% of the sample goes to the ten largest clones. Sequenced input: PBMCs. The receptors here all came from a man aged 25 to 45 in good health and CMV-seronegative.

The chain employs TRBV7-2 and TRBJ2-7; TRBD1 matches 7 bases. The trim removed 1 base at V and 9 bases at J, leaving 3 bases unmatched. CDR3 length equals 12 residues. In germline, CDR1 is SGHTA, CDR2 FQGNSA. The CDR3 is CASSLDRGRQYF. The DNA for the CDR3 is TGTGCCAGCAGCTTAGACAGGGGAAGGCAGTACTTC.

The chain is built from TRBV2 and TRBJ2-5, with TRBD2 as a possible D gene (6 bases). This CDR3 region has 15 residues. From germline, CDR1 is SNHLY and CDR2 FYNNEI. Trimming cost V 4 bases and J 5 bases, with 17 bases left between them. CDR3 in amino acids: CASSGARLGGETQYF. The CDR3 bases are TGTGCCAGCAGTGGGGCGAGACTAGGAGGGGAGACCCAGTACTTC.

The V call is TRBV27, the J call TRBJ2-4; D is perhaps TRBD1 (6 bases). With 7 bases removed from V and 7 bases from J, the gap between germline ends came to 11 bases. Per the germline V gene, CDR1 is MNHEY and CDR2 is SMNVEV (reference sequence). This CDR3 has 12 residues. The CDR3 is CASKGVRNIQYF. CDR3 nucleotides: TGTGCCAGCAAGGGGGTTCGCAACATTCAGTACTTC.

The chain uses TRBV25-1 and TRBJ2-5; 7 bases align to TRBD1. Germline V gives CDR1 MGHDK, CDR2 SYGVNS. The CDR3 consists of 17 residues. V shed 3 bases and J 0 bases; nucleotides not matched to a gene: 10. As DNA, the CDR3 is TGTGCCAGCAGTGACCGGACGGGACAGCCGTACCAAGAGACCCAGTACTTC. It specifies CASSDRTGQPYQETQYF.

This chain connects TRBV5-1 to TRBJ2-7, with 8 bases matching TRBD1. Per germline, CDR1 SGHRS and CDR2 YFSETQ. The V segment lost 4 bases and the J segment 1 base; nucleotides outside the gene matches: 4. This CDR3 is 14 amino acids long. The CDR3 is CASSAGGGSYEQYF. The CDR3 coding sequence is TGCGCCAGCAGCGCAGGGGGCGGGTCCTACGAGCAGTACTTC.

The rearrangement links TRBV19 to TRBJ1-5, with TRBD1 identical over 8 bases. Germline CDR1 and CDR2: LNHDA and SQIVND (reference sequence). The J segment lost 0 bases and the V segment lost 7 bases, leaving 14 bases of the junction unmatched. The CDR3 length is 18 residues. In nucleotides, the CDR3 is TGTGCCAGTACTGAGGACAGGGCGCTTCCTTATAGCAATCAGCCCCAGCATTTT. The encoded protein is CASTEDRALPYSNQPQHF.

V and J are TRBV5-1 and TRBJ2-1; D is perhaps TRBD1 (5 bases). The CDR3 has 15 residues. The V gene's germline CDR1 is SGHRS and CDR2 YFSETQ. The V end was cut by 2 bases, the J end by 6 bases, with 15 bases between. In DNA, the CDR3 is TGCGCCAGCAGCTTAGGGCTGGTGGGGCTCAATGAGCAGTTCTTC. This gives the protein CASSLGLVGLNEQFF.

The chain is built from TRBV7-9 and TRBJ2-2, with D possibly matching TRBD1 (6 bases). V lost 3 bases and J 4 bases, leaving 15 bases between the germline ends. Germline CDR1 reads SEHNR; CDR2 reads FQNEAQ (reference sequence). This CDR3 has 16 residues. The CDR3 loop is CASSFQGTTITGELFF. The CDR3 DNA is TGTGCCAGCAGCTTTCAGGGGACGACGATCACCGGGGAGCTGTTTTTT.